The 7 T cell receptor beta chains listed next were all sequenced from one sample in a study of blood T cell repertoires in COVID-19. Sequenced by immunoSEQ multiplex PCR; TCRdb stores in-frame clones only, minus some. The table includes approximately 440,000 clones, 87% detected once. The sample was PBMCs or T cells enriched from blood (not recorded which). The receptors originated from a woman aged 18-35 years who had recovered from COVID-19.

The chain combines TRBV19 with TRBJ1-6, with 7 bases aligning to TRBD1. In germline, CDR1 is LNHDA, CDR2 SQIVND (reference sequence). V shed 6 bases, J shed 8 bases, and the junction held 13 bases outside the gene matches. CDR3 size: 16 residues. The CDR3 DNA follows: TGTGCCAGTAGCTTAATGGGAAGGGGGCATCATTCACCCCTCCACTTT. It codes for CASSLMGRGHHSPLHF.

CDR3 DNA: TGCGCCAGCAGCCCACAGGGGGTTAACACTGAAGCTTTCTTT. This sequence encodes CASSPQGVNTEAFF. V gene TRBV5-1 combines with J gene TRBJ1-1; 8 bases match TRBD1. Germline-derived CDR1 and CDR2 are SGHRS and YFSETQ. The CDR3 spans 14 residues. After removal of 4 bases from V and 2 bases from J, the junction contained 4 bases not matched to a gene.

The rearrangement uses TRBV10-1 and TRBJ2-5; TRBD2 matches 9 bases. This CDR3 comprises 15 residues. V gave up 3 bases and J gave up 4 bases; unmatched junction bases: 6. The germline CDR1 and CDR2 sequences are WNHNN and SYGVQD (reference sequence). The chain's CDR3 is CASSESGAGGETQYF. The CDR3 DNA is TGCGCCAGCAGTGAAAGCGGAGCGGGGGGAGAGACCCAGTACTTC.

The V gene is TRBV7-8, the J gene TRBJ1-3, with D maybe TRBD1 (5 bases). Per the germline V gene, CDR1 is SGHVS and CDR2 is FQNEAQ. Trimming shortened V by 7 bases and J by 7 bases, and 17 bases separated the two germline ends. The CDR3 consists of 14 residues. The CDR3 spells CASKTGGQDNTIYF. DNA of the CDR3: TGTGCCAGCAAAACAGGCGGCCAGGATAACACCATATATTTT.

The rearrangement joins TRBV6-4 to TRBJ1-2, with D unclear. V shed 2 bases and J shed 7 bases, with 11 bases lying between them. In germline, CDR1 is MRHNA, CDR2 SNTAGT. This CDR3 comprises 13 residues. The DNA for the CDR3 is TGTGCCAGCAGTGACCAAAGCCGGGGTGGCTACACCTTC. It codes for CASSDQSRGGYTF.

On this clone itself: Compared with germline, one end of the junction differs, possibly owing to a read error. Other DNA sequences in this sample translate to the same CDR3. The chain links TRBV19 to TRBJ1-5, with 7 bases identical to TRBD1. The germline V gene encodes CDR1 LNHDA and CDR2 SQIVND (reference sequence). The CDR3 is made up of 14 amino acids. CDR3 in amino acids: CASSLDRDNQPQHF. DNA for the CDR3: TGTGCCAGTAGTCTAGACAGGGACAATCAGCCCCAGCATTTT.

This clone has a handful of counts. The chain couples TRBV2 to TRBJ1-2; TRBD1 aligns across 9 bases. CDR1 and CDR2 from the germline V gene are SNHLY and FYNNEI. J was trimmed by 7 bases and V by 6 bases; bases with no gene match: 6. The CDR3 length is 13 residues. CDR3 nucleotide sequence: TGTGCCAGCAGGTGGACAGGGGAAATTGGCTACACCTTC. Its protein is CASRWTGEIGYTF.